This TCR beta chain is drawn from a study of graft-versus-host responses after intestinal transplantation. Note on this clone: Its antigen is undetermined.

Findings and limits, study-wide: Early declines in HvG clones that occurred post-transplant were associated with peak circulating GvH clone levels. Subjects displaying graft-donor T cell macrochimerism possessed elevated graft-versus-host to host-versus-graft clonal ratios inside allografts.

The assay was immunoSEQ multiplex PCR, and TCRdb's table has in-frame clones only and misses some. The table lists tens of thousands of clones, 92% of them singletons. This clonotype was sampled from a human donor who received an intestinal transplant. The material sequenced was unstimulated CD4+ T cells sorted from spleen or lymph node cells, taken before intestinal transplant.

This CDR3 reads CASSFGRDSPLHF. The DNA of the CDR3 is TGTGCCAGCAGCTTCGGCCGGGATTCACCCCTCCACTTT. The chain links TRBV11-3 to TRBJ1-6; D is uncertain. CDR1 and CDR2 (germline): SGHNT, YENEEA. There are 13 residues in the CDR3. The V gene lost 3 bases and the J gene lost 8 bases, with 8 bases spanning the gap. The full variable domain, completed using reference TRBV11-3 and TRBJ1-6, is EAGVVQSPRYKIIEKKQPVAFWCNPISGHNTLYWYLQNLGQGPELLIRYENEEAVDDSQLPKDRFSAERLKGVDSTLKIQPAELGDSAVYLCASSFGRDSPLHFGNGTRLTVT.